The source of this TCR beta chain is a study of blood T cells in healthy people across ages. A second about 6 to 12 cycle PCR used barcoded and J-beta primers. TCRdb recomputed calls from the 5' RACE reads with MiXCR, one row per CDR3 protein. The data hold about 600,000 distinct CDR3 sequences, with more than 45% observed a single time. CDR3 length: 14 residues. Germline values: CDR1 MNHNY, CDR2 SVGAGI (reference sequence). The V segment lost 6 bases and the J segment 12 bases; nucleotides outside the gene matches: 14. Isolation yielded PBMCs, at least 6.5 million per sample, in every case. The sample holds many counts of this clonotype.

Sequencing was carried out using blood. This chain joins TRBV6-6 and TRBJ2-1; 7 bases map to TRBD2. The sequence was obtained from a man older than 75 in good health. CDR3 region: CASSRYISGEGQFF. CDR3 coding DNA: TGTGCCAGCAGCCGTTACATTTCGGGGGAGGGGCAGTTCTTC.